This T cell receptor (beta chain) was retrieved from a study of T cell responses to AZD1222 COVID-19 vaccine. Overall study context: Pooling was applied to second doses at about 4 or about 12 weeks.

Broader study findings: Elevations in Spike-specific TCR breadth and depth followed administration of two AZD1222 doses.

The assay was immunoSEQ multiplex PCR, and TCRdb's table has in-frame clones only and misses some. The table has 90,000 to 100,000 clones, more than 85% seen once. Germline values: CDR1 SGHTA, CDR2 FQGTGA. The CDR3 length is 14 residues. V was cut by 3 bases and J by 2 bases, with 10 bases left in between. With regard to this clone: What it binds is not known.

The sequence was collected from an adult in good health. This chain links TRBV7-3 with TRBJ1-2; D remains unclear. The sequencing here drew on peripheral blood, taken on day 0 of AZD1222 vaccination. The CDR3 bases are TGTGCCAGCAGCTTGGGCCACATGAACTATGGCTACACCTTC. Its translation: CASSLGHMNYGYTF.